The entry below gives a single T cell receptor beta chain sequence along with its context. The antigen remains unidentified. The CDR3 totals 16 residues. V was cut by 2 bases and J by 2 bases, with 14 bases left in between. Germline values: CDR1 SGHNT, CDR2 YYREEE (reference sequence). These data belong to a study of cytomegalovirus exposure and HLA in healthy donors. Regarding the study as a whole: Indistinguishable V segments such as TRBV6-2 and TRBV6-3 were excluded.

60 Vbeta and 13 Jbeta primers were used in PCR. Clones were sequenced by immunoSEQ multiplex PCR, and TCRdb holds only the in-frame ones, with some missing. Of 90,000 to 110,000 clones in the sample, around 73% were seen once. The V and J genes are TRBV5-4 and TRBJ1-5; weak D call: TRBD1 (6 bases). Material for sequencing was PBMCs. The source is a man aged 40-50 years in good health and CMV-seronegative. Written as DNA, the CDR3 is TGTGCCAGCAGCTTTGGTGGGGGGGCGGGCAATCAGCCCCAGCATTTT. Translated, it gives CASSFGGGAGNQPQHF.